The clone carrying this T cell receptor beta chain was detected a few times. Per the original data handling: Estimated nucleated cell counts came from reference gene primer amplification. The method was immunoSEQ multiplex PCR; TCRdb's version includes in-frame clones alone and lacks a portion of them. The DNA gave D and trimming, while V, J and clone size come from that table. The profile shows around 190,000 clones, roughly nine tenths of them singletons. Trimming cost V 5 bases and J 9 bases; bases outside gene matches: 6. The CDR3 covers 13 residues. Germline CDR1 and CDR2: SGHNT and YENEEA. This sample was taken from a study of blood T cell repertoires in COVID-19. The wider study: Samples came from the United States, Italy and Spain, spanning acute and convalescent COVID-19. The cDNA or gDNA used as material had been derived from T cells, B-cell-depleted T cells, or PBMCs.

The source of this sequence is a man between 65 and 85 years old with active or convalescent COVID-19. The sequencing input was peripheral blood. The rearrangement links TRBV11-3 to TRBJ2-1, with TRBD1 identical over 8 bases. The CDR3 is CASSATGEREQFF. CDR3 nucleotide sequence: TGTGCCAGCAGCGCGACAGGGGAGCGTGAGCAGTTCTTC. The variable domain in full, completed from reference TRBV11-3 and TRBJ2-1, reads EAGVVQSPRYKIIEKKQPVAFWCNPISGHNTLYWYLQNLGQGPELLIRYENEEAVDDSQLPKDRFSAERLKGVDSTLKIQPAELGDSAVYLCASSATGEREQFFGPGTRLTVL.